Reported below is one T cell receptor beta chain. The antigen remains unidentified. The CDR3 totals 15 residues. CDR1 and CDR2 from the germline V gene are SGHAT and FQNNGV. V trimming: 5 bases; J trimming: 0 bases; junction bases outside the gene matches: 2. This sample is part of a study of OX40 agonist ivuxolimab in advanced cancers. About the study: Ivuxolimab, an agonist antibody against OX40 (CD134), was given to patients. Dose-escalation patients suffered from hepatocellular carcinoma, melanoma, renal cell or head and neck cancer. Under the entry rules, prior anti-PD-1, anti-PD-L1 or anti-CTLA-4 therapy was allowed, and less than 50% had some.

TCRdb's table, derived via immunoSEQ multiplex PCR, lists solely in-frame clones and lacks some. Of tens of thousands of clones in the sample, roughly 84% are singletons; the top ten hold 3.5% to 5.5%. Findings and limits, study-wide: Relative to CD4+, CD8+ T cells held more expanded clones on average.

Sequencing was performed on CD4+ or CD8+ T cells sorted from blood, taken in a trial of the OX40 agonist ivuxolimab. This clonotype originated in an adult with an advanced solid tumor such as melanoma, head and neck, liver or kidney cancer. The chain employs TRBV11-2 and TRBJ2-7; 12 positions agree with TRBD2. CDR3 coding DNA: TGTGCCAGCAGCGTGACTAGCGGGAGCTCCTACGAGCAGTACTTC. Translating it yields CASSVTSGSSYEQYF.